Below are 8 T cell receptor beta chains sequenced from a single sample in a study of response to subunit inactivated influenza vaccine. MiXCR, applied by TCRdb to the RT-PCR reads, yields one record per CDR3 protein. This sample carries about 540,000 distinct CDR3 sequences, 20% to 25% of them seen once, and the ten largest clones take approximately 3%. These data were also filed under a second study, of T cells expressing NK-cell markers. As that report states: The authors made TCR beta cDNA libraries by 5'RACE template switching. This switching added a universal primer site and UMIs.

This material consisted of CD4+ T cells sorted from PBMCs, taken 12 days after vaccination. These receptors came from a man aged 50 or older who received an inactivated influenza vaccine.

The CDR3 nucleotides read TGTGCCAGCAGTTTAATTCAGGGCTCTGAAGCTTTCTTT. This translates into CASSLIQGSEAFF. The J gene is TRBJ1-1, the V gene TRBV12-3 or TRBV12-4; possible D gene TRBD1, 5 bases. Deletions cut 2 bases from V and 6 bases from J, with 10 bases between. The CDR3 spans 13 residues.

The chain has TRBV20-1 and TRBJ2-7; D is perhaps TRBD1 (5 bases). Trimming removed 6 bases at V and 4 bases at J, with 13 bases between. Germline CDR1 and CDR2: DFQATT and SNEGSKA (reference sequence). The CDR3 is made up of 12 amino acids. CDR3 loop: CSAPRQNYEQYF. The CDR3 DNA follows: TGCAGTGCACCCCGACAGAATTACGAGCAGTACTTC.

This clonotype was counted only a few times. The CDR3 bases are TGTGCCAGCAGCACTCGGACAGGGAGCCTCATGGATACGCAGTATTTT. As protein: CASSTRTGSLMDTQYF. The rearrangement links TRBV7-8 to TRBJ2-3, with 8 bases that match TRBD1. CDR1 SGHVS and CDR2 FQNEAQ come from the germline V gene. V lost 5 bases and J lost 6; bases outside the gene matches: 13. The CDR3 is 16 amino acids. The full variable domain, rest sourced from reference TRBV7-8 and TRBJ2-3, is GAGVSQSPRYKVAKRGQDVALRCDPISGHVSLFWYQQALGQGPEFLTYFQNEAQLDKSGLPSDRFFAERPEGSVSTLKIQRTQQEDSAVYLCASSTRTGSLMDTQYFGPGTRLTVL.

This chain links TRBV7-2 with TRBJ1-1; D not resolved. The V end lost 7 bases, the J end lost 5 bases, and 14 bases lay between the germline ends. The CDR3 contains 13 residues. From germline, CDR1 is SGHTA and CDR2 FQGNSA. CDR3 amino acids: CASTTPPWTEAFF. CDR3 coding DNA: TGTGCCAGCACCACCCCCCCGTGGACTGAAGCTTTCTTT.

The rearrangement links TRBV7-6 to TRBJ2-3, with unresolved D. The V and J ends lost 5 bases and 4 bases respectively, with 13 bases between them. The V gene's germline CDR1 is SGHVS and CDR2 FNYEAQ. There are 14 residues in the CDR3. The CDR3 loop reads CASSPMGFSDTQYF. DNA of the CDR3: TGTGCCAGCAGCCCGATGGGGTTTTCAGATACGCAGTATTTT.

This clonotype was seen a single time. V gene TRBV20-1 combines with J gene TRBJ2-2, with a weak D call TRBD2 (6 bases). The V and J ends lost 2 bases and 2 bases respectively, with 15 bases between them. Looked up from germline, CDR1 is DFQATT and CDR2 is SNEGSKA (reference sequence). This CDR3 has 16 residues. CDR3 nucleotide sequence: TGCAGTGCTAGAACCGGGACTCGACGAAACACCGGGGAGCTGTTTTTT. This sequence encodes CSARTGTRRNTGELFF.

This clonotype was seen only a few times. The rearrangement links TRBV21-1 to TRBJ2-5; the D segment call TRBD1 is taken from the table without a DNA check. TRBV21-1 is given as a pseudogene. This CDR3 contains 16 residues. The CDR3 region is CASSRSRGQTQETQYF. CDR3 nucleotides: TGTGCCAGCAGCCGATCGAGGGGACAGACTCAAGAGACCCAGTACTTC.

This clonotype was seen only a few times. The chain links TRBV5-6 to TRBJ2-3; TRBD2 aligns across 8 bases. The CDR3 is 16 amino acids. The germline gives CDR1 SGHDT, CDR2 YYEEEE. V was clipped by 3 bases and J by 6 bases; unmatched bases: 12. For the CDR3, the DNA is TGTGCCAGCAGCTGGGGGCTATCGGGGGGGCTGGATACGCAGTATTTT. It yields the protein CASSWGLSGGLDTQYF.